This T cell receptor (beta chain) came from a study of Ad26.COV2.S vaccination and SARS-CoV-2 variants. Study-wide context: In the study, Ad26.COV2.S was injected intramuscularly once, or twice 56 days apart. Study results and limitations: Marked by substantial breadth, spike-specific CD8+ and CD4+ T cell responses were reportedly seen after vaccination. Analytic work on TCR breadth and depth might have understated the full extent of total T cell responses.

Assay: immunoSEQ multiplex PCR; the TCRdb copy retains only in-frame clones and omits some. Of fewer than 400,000 clones in the sample, 85% were seen once. Specified treatment: about 20 received Ad26.COV2.S at low or high dose, single or two shots; 5 received placebo; per-sample allocation not given. Vaccine and placebo recipients were sampled on day 63 after the first injection. The study used a vaccine consisting of an Ad26 vector that expressed Wuhan-strain SARS-CoV-2 spike. About this clone: Its antigen is not identified.

Germline V gene sequence: CDR1 MNHEY, CDR2 SVGAGI. With 7 bases removed from V and 0 bases from J, the gap between germline ends came to 15 bases. This CDR3 comprises 15 residues. The chain is built from TRBV6-5 and TRBJ1-1, with D unclear. The sequence came from a person aged 18-65 years who received the Ad26.COV2.S COVID-19 vaccine or a placebo. This sample comprised peripheral blood, obtained in a trial of Ad26.COV2.S vaccine versus placebo. The CDR3 sequence is CASTINWEMNTEAFF. For the CDR3, the DNA is TGTGCCAGCACCATCAACTGGGAGATGAACACTGAAGCTTTCTTT.